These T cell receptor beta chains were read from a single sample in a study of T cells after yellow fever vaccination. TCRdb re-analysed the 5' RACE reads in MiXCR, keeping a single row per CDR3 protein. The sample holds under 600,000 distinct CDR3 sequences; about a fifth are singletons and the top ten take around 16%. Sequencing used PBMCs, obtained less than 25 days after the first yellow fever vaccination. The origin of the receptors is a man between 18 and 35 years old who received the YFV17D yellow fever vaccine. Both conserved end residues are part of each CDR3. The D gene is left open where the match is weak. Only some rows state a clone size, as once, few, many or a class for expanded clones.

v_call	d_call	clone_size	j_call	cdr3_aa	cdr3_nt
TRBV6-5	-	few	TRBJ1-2	CASSSRGGGYYGYTF	TGTGCCAGCAGTTCCAGGGGTGGAGGGTACTATGGCTACACCTTC
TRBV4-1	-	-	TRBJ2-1	CASSQDMYNEQFF	TGCGCCAGCAGCCAAGATATGTACAATGAGCAGTTCTTC
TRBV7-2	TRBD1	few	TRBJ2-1	CASSRSADRSNNEQFF	TGTGCCAGCAGCCGATCGGCGGACAGGTCTAACAATGAGCAGTTCTTC
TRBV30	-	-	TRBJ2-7	CAWSYISGPLRYF	TGTGCCTGGAGCTATATTAGCGGACCTTTGCGGTACTTC
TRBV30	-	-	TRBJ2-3	CAWSIYSRTDTQYF	TGTGCCTGGAGTATCTATTCTAGAACAGATACGCAGTATTTT
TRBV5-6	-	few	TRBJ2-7	CASSLLGALYEQYF	TGTGCCAGCAGCTTGCTCGGGGCCTTATACGAGCAGTACTTC
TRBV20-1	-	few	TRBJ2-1	CSARDPRDPQPQFF	TGCAGTGCTAGAGACCCCAGGGACCCCCAGCCCCAGTTCTTC
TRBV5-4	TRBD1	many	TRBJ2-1	CASSPRDSYNEQFF	TGTGCCAGCAGCCCCCGGGACAGTTACAATGAGCAGTTCTTC
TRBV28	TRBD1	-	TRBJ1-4	CASSPRPGQGDEKLFF	TGTGCCAGCAGTCCGCGCCCGGGACAGGGAGATGAAAAACTGTTTTTT
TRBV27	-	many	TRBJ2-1	CASSGQSSYNEQFF	TGTGCCAGCAGTGGACAGAGCTCCTACAATGAGCAGTTCTTC
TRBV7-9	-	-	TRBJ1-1	CASSFSQRNTEAFF	TGTGCCAGCAGCTTCTCCCAGAGGAACACTGAAGCTTTCTTT
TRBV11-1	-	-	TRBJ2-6	CASSSGGNRDLPSGANVLTF	TGTGCCAGCAGCTCCGGGGGGAACAGGGATCTCCCCTCTGGGGCCAACGTCCTGACTTTC
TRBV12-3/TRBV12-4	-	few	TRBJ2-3	CASSHPGGHTQYF	TGTGCCAGCAGTCATCCCGGGGGGCATACGCAGTATTTT
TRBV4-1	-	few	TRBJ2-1	CASSEGVRYNEQFF	TGCGCCAGCAGCGAAGGCGTTCGGTACAATGAGCAGTTCTTC
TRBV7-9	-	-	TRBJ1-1	CASSTRRSEAFF	TGTGCCAGCAGCACGAGACGCTCTGAAGCTTTCTTT
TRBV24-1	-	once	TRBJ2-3	CATRGGGTDTQYF	TGTGCCACCAGGGGGGGAGGCACAGATACGCAGTATTTT
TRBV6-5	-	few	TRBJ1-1	CASSYSWGRDTEAFF	TGTGCCAGCAGTTACTCCTGGGGCAGAGACACTGAAGCTTTCTTT
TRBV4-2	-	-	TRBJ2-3	CASSQVVPVTQYF	TGTGCCAGCAGCCAAGTGGTACCCGTGACGCAGTATTTT
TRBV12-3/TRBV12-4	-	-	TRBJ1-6	CASTLVSPLHF	TGTGCCAGCACCCTCGTTTCACCCCTCCACTTT
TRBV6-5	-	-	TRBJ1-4	CASSYSPEAKLFF	TGTGCCAGCAGTTACTCGCCGGAGGCAAAACTGTTTTTT
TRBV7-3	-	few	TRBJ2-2	CASSLTSGLERSTGELFF	TGTGCCAGCAGCTTAACGTCCGGCTTAGAAAGGAGCACCGGGGAGCTGTTTTTT
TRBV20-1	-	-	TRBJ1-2	CSAWGDYGYTF	TGCAGTGCTTGGGGAGACTATGGCTACACCTTC
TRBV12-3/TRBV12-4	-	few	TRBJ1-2	CASSFRGQYGYTF	TGTGCCAGCAGTTTCCGGGGGCAGTATGGCTACACCTTC
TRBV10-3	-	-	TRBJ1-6	CAISEADLPLHF	TGTGCCATCAGTGAGGCAGATTTACCCCTCCACTTT
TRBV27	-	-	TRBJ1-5	CASSPRDGYSNQPQHF	TGTGCCAGCAGTCCCCGGGACGGGTATAGCAATCAGCCCCAGCATTTT
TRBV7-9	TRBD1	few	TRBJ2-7	CASSWAGTGGDEQYF	TGTGCCAGCAGCTGGGCCGGGACAGGGGGCGACGAGCAGTACTTC
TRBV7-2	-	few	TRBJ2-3	CASSLGTFRTDTQYF	TGTGCCAGCAGCTTAGGGACCTTCCGCACAGATACGCAGTATTTT
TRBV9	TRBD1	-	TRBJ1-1	CASSVDPQGRMDTEAFF	TGTGCCAGCAGCGTAGACCCACAGGGGAGGATGGACACTGAAGCTTTCTTT
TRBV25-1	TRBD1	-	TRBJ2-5	CASSEWLTGGVQETQYF	TGTGCCAGCAGTGAATGGTTGACAGGGGGCGTACAAGAGACCCAGTACTTC
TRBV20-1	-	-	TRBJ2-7	CSANPPHSYEQYF	TGCAGCGCCAACCCCCCCCACTCCTACGAGCAGTACTTC
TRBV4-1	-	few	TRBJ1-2	CASSQRDGEGGYTF	TGCGCCAGCAGCCAGAGGGACGGGGAGGGTGGCTACACCTTC
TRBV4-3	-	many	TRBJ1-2	CASSQELVGVYGYTF	TGCGCCAGCAGCCAAGAGCTCGTGGGGGTATATGGCTACACCTTC
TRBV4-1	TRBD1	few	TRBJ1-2	CASTPGTGRNYGYTF	TGCGCCAGCACCCCAGGGACAGGGAGGAACTATGGCTACACCTTC
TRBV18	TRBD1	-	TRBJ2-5	CASSPDRQQTQYF	TGTGCCAGCTCACCGGACAGGCAACAGACCCAGTACTTC
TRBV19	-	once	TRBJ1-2	CASSIESQGSYGYTF	TGTGCCAGTAGTATAGAGAGCCAGGGTTCGTATGGCTACACCTTC
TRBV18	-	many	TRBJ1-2	CASSPLADANYGYTF	TGTGCCAGCTCACCGTTAGCAGACGCTAACTATGGCTACACCTTC
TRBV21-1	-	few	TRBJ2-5	CASSKLRIGTAETQYF	TGTGCCAGCAGCAAATTGAGGATCGGCACGGCAGAGACCCAGTACTTC
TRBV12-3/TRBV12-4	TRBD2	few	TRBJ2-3	CASKGLASQYF	TGTGCCAGCAAGGGACTAGCGAGTCAGTATTTT
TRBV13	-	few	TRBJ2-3	CASSSEKRRTDTQYF	TGTGCCAGCAGCTCCGAAAAGCGGCGCACAGATACGCAGTATTTT
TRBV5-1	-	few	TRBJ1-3	CASSPGAISGNTIYF	TGCGCCAGCAGCCCGGGGGCAATCTCTGGAAACACCATATATTTT
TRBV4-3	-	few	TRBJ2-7	CASSQDWGSTTPGYEQYF	TGCGCCAGCAGCCAAGATTGGGGGTCGACCACCCCGGGCTACGAGCAGTACTTC